Each of the 10 T cell receptor beta chains below was sequenced from the same sample in a study of T cells after yellow fever vaccination. TCRdb re-called the 5' RACE reads through MiXCR, storing one row per CDR3 protein. This table holds tens of thousands of distinct CDR3 sequences, approximately 7% found once. This specimen was CD8+ T cells sorted from PBMCs, taken around 5 days after the first yellow fever vaccination. The receptors derive from a young man who received the YFV17D yellow fever vaccine.

This clonotype showed up just a few times. The J gene is TRBJ2-1, the V gene TRBV13; 9 bases line up with TRBD2. The J segment lost 0 bases and the V segment lost 5 bases, leaving 5 bases of the junction unmatched. Germline V gene lookup returns CDR1 PRHDT and CDR2 FYEKMQ (reference sequence). The CDR3 runs 16 residues. CDR3 protein: CASSSLAGVSYNEQFF. The CDR3 region has the DNA TGTGCCAGCAGCAGTTTAGCGGGGGTCTCCTACAATGAGCAGTTCTTC.

This clonotype has only a few counts. This rearrangement joins TRBV11-2 to TRBJ2-3; the D is unclear. The ends were cut back, 1 base at V and 2 bases at J, with 7 bases in the middle. There are 14 residues in the CDR3. Germline CDR1 reads SGHAT; CDR2 reads FQNNGV. CDR3 protein: CASSLALVTDTQYF. The CDR3 DNA sequence: TGTGCCAGCAGCTTAGCGTTGGTCACAGATACGCAGTATTTT.

Only a few counts were recorded for this clonotype. V usage is TRBV7-2 and J usage is TRBJ1-5; no reliable D call. Trimming removed 0 bases from V and 0 bases from J, with 9 bases in between. Germline assignment: CDR1 SGHTA and CDR2 FQGNSA. This CDR3 region has 16 residues. CDR3 protein: CASSLAIGPSNQPQHF. The CDR3 nucleotides are TGTGCCAGCAGCTTAGCTATAGGACCTAGCAATCAGCCCCAGCATTTT. The variable domain in full, with the rest retrieved from reference TRBV7-2 and TRBJ1-5, is GAGVSQSPSNKVTEKGKDVELRCDPISGHTALYWYRQSLGQGLEFLIYFQGNSAPDKSGLPSDRFSAERTGGSVSTLTIQRTQQEDSAVYLCASSLAIGPSNQPQHFGDGTRLSIL.

This clonotype showed up just a few times. The chain couples TRBV9 to TRBJ2-2; TRBD1 matches 7 bases. Germline V gene sequence: CDR1 SGDLS, CDR2 YYNGEE. The CDR3 is 17 residues long. Trimming cost V 0 bases and J 0 bases; bases outside gene matches: 5. The CDR3 sequence is CASSVEGTAANTGELFF. The CDR3 bases are TGTGCCAGCAGCGTAGAGGGGACAGCCGCGAACACCGGGGAGCTGTTTTTT.

The chain employs TRBV21-1 and TRBJ2-7; TRBD1, as called in the table, went unchecked against the DNA. TRBV21-1 is deemed a pseudogene. The CDR3 is 15 residues long. This chain's CDR3 is CAIAGQGRVSYEQYF. The CDR3 DNA is TGTGCCATCGCGGGACAGGGCAGGGTTTCCTACGAGCAGTACTTC.

A few counts support this clonotype. The chain's CDR3 is CASSQDSALETQYF. CDR3 DNA sequence: TGTGCCAGCAGCCAAGATAGTGCCCTGGAGACCCAGTACTTC. The gene calls are TRBV14 and TRBJ2-5; D ambiguous. V shed 0 bases and J shed 5 bases, with 10 bases lying between them. The CDR3 is made up of 14 amino acids. CDR1 and CDR2 (germline): SGHDN, FVKESK.

This clonotype was observed many times. The rearrangement links TRBV11-2 to TRBJ2-3; the match to TRBD1 covers 8 bases. The CDR3 has 14 amino acids. V dropped 4 bases and J dropped 4; count of bases not matched to a gene: 4. Germline CDR1 reads SGHAT; CDR2 reads FQNNGV. CDR3 sequence (DNA): TGTGCCAGCAGCTCAGGACAGGGCTCAGATACGCAGTATTTT. This translates into CASSSGQGSDTQYF.

This chain connects TRBV10-3 to TRBJ2-7; D gene unclear. CDR1 and CDR2 from the germline V gene are ENHRY and SYGVKD. Trimming removed 0 bases from V and 3 bases from J, with 6 bases in between. CDR3 size: 13 residues. CDR3 loop: CAISESTYYEQYF. The CDR3 coding sequence is TGTGCCATCAGTGAGTCGACGTACTACGAGCAGTACTTC.

This clonotype was observed a few times. The chain recombines TRBV7-6 with TRBJ2-1, with D hard to call. Trimming pared 7 bases from V and 0 bases from J, leaving 13 bases between. The germline gives CDR1 SGHVS, CDR2 FNYEAQ. The CDR3 extends over 15 amino acids. As DNA, the CDR3 is TGTGCCAGCAAGGTCGGCCCGAGCTCCTACAATGAGCAGTTCTTC. This sequence encodes CASKVGPSSYNEQFF.

Remarks on this clonotype: The CDR3 does not end in the conserved phenylalanine or tryptophan, so this is likely a read error. The genes are TRBV4-1 and TRBJ2-3, with D perhaps given as TRBD1 or TRBD2 (5 bases each). The CDR3 totals 15 residues. Germline CDR1 MGHRA, CDR2 YSYEKL. V was cut by 1 base and J by 2 bases, with 10 bases left in between. CDR3 amino acids: CASSQGPGTTDTQYS. CDR3 DNA: TGCGCCAGCAGCCAAGGTCCGGGGACCACAGATACGCAGTATTCT.